This TCR beta chain comes out of a study of blood T cell repertoires in COVID-19. Study at large: COVID-19 samples, acute and convalescent, were from the United States, Italy and Spain. From T cells, B-cell-depleted T cells, or PBMCs came the material, which was cDNA or gDNA.

The germline V gene encodes CDR1 SGHRS and CDR2 YFSETQ. The CDR3 consists of 15 residues. Trimming shortened V by 2 bases and J by 6 bases, and 17 bases separated the two germline ends. Original handling: Quantification of nucleated cells was approximated via reference gene primer amplification. Assay: immunoSEQ multiplex PCR; the TCRdb copy retains only in-frame clones and omits some. V and J calls and clone size follow that table, whereas D and trimming were derived from the DNA. Of about 150,000 clones listed, around 86% are singletons. This chain connects TRBV5-1 to TRBJ1-2; D ambiguous. The sample consisted of peripheral blood. The sequence was collected from a man aged 70 or older with acute or convalescent COVID-19. The CDR3 loop is CASSLNSRGSDGYTF. CDR3 sequence (DNA): TGCGCCAGCAGCTTAAACTCCAGAGGAAGCGATGGCTACACCTTC.